The rows below give T cell receptor beta chains drawn from one sample of a study of cytomegalovirus exposure and HLA in healthy donors. Libraries were prepared by immunoSEQ multiplex PCR; TCRdb keeps only in-frame clonotypes and omits some of them. Here the sample spans 150,000 or so clones, approximately 81% being singletons. The source material was PBMCs. These receptors came from a boy aged 2 to 10 in good health and CMV-seronegative. Both conserved end residues are part of each CDR3. A D gene is named only where the DNA matches it firmly. Clone size is not always given. Where it is, it says once, few, many or a class for expanded clones.

CDR3aa: CASEQGARYEQYF
CDR3nt: TGTGCCAGCGAACAGGGGGCAAGGTACGAGCAGTACTTC
v_gene: TRBV28
j_gene: TRBJ2-7
abundance: NA
d_gene: TRBD1

CDR3aa: CASSPLSGAGTDTQYF
CDR3nt: TGCGCCAGCAGCCCGCTATCAGGAGCGGGCACAGATACGCAGTATTTT
v_gene: TRBV5-1
j_gene: TRBJ2-3
abundance: NA
d_gene: NA

CDR3aa: CASSSSRTDTQYF
CDR3nt: TGTGCCAGCAGCTCCTCCCGGACAGATACGCAGTATTTT
v_gene: TRBV7-3
j_gene: TRBJ2-3
abundance: NA
d_gene: NA

CDR3aa: CASSPGTGGSYGYTF
CDR3nt: TGTGCCAGTAGCCCGGGGACAGGGGGCAGCTATGGCTACACCTTC
v_gene: TRBV19
j_gene: TRBJ1-2
abundance: NA
d_gene: TRBD1

CDR3aa: CASSEPGDRYNEQFF
CDR3nt: TGTGCCAGCAGTGAACCAGGGGACAGATACAATGAGCAGTTCTTC
v_gene: TRBV6-1
j_gene: TRBJ2-1
abundance: NA
d_gene: TRBD1

CDR3aa: CASSLQTVNTGELFF
CDR3nt: TGTGCCAGCAGCTTGCAAACAGTTAACACCGGGGAGCTGTTTTTT
v_gene: TRBV11-2
j_gene: TRBJ2-2
abundance: NA
d_gene: NA

CDR3aa: CASSIMQGPNQPQHF
CDR3nt: TGTGCCAGTAGTATCATGCAGGGCCCCAATCAGCCCCAGCATTTT
v_gene: TRBV19
j_gene: TRBJ1-5
abundance: once
d_gene: NA

CDR3aa: CASSERGRGNGYTF
CDR3nt: TGTGCCAGCAGTGAACGCGGCAGGGGAAATGGCTACACCTTC
v_gene: TRBV2
j_gene: TRBJ1-2
abundance: NA
d_gene: NA

CDR3aa: CASRGLAGYNEQFF
CDR3nt: TGTGCCAGCAGGGGACTAGCGGGGTACAATGAGCAGTTCTTC
v_gene: TRBV2
j_gene: TRBJ2-1
abundance: few
d_gene: TRBD2

CDR3aa: CASSSFRSYNEQFF
CDR3nt: TGTGCCAGCAGCTCATTTAGAAGCTACAATGAGCAGTTCTTC
v_gene: TRBV7-9
j_gene: TRBJ2-1
abundance: NA
d_gene: NA

CDR3aa: CASSADRDSPSYEQYF
CDR3nt: TGTGCCAGCAGTGCGGACAGGGATTCCCCTTCCTACGAGCAGTACTTC
v_gene: TRBV25-1
j_gene: TRBJ2-7
abundance: NA
d_gene: TRBD1

CDR3aa: CASSQEGEQITGELFF
CDR3nt: TGCGCCAGCAGCCAAGAAGGGGAACAGATCACCGGGGAGCTGTTTTTT
v_gene: TRBV4-1
j_gene: TRBJ2-2
abundance: NA
d_gene: NA

CDR3aa: CASSIGLLYEQYF
CDR3nt: TGTGCCAGCAGCATAGGACTACTCTACGAGCAGTACTTC
v_gene: TRBV7-2
j_gene: TRBJ2-7
abundance: NA
d_gene: NA

CDR3aa: CASSLSGGETQYF
CDR3nt: TGTGCCAGCAGCCTCTCCGGGGGGGAGACCCAGTACTTC
v_gene: TRBV5-6
j_gene: TRBJ2-5
abundance: NA
d_gene: TRBD2

CDR3aa: CASSEDPRRVRGYTF
CDR3nt: TGTGCCAGCAGTGAAGACCCTCGCAGGGTTCGTGGCTACACCTTC
v_gene: TRBV6-1
j_gene: TRBJ1-2
abundance: few
d_gene: NA

CDR3aa: CASSQALTGTGLEAFF
CDR3nt: TGTGCCAGCAGCCAAGCCTTAACCGGGACAGGCCTCGAAGCTTTCTTT
v_gene: TRBV4-2
j_gene: TRBJ1-1
abundance: NA
d_gene: TRBD1

CDR3aa: CASSIDRGTSYEQYF
CDR3nt: TGTGCCAGCAGTATCGACAGGGGGACCTCCTACGAGCAGTACTTC
v_gene: TRBV6-6
j_gene: TRBJ2-7
abundance: NA
d_gene: TRBD1

CDR3aa: CASSLRFEAPPYNEQFF
CDR3nt: TGTGCCAGCAGCTTAAGGTTTGAAGCGCCCCCCTACAATGAGCAGTTCTTC
v_gene: TRBV7-2
j_gene: TRBJ2-1
abundance: NA
d_gene: NA

CDR3aa: CASSLDRGQEQYF
CDR3nt: TGTGCCAGCAGCTTGGACAGGGGGCAGGAGCAGTACTTC
v_gene: TRBV7-7
j_gene: TRBJ2-5
abundance: NA
d_gene: TRBD1

CDR3aa: CASSDRVAGGPTDTQYF
CDR3nt: TGCGCCAGCAGTGACAGGGTAGCGGGAGGGCCCACAGATACGCAGTATTTT
v_gene: TRBV10-1
j_gene: TRBJ2-3
abundance: few
d_gene: TRBD2

CDR3aa: CASTKMGGRAYNEQFF
CDR3nt: TGTGCCAGCACTAAAATGGGCGGGAGGGCCTACAATGAGCAGTTCTTC
v_gene: TRBV28
j_gene: TRBJ2-1
abundance: NA
d_gene: TRBD2

CDR3aa: CASSERATNEKLFF
CDR3nt: TGCGCCAGCAGTGAGCGAGCAACTAATGAAAAACTGTTTTTT
v_gene: TRBV10-1
j_gene: TRBJ1-4
abundance: NA
d_gene: NA

CDR3aa: CASSLISWSYNEQFF
CDR3nt: TGTGCCAGCAGCCTCATTAGCTGGAGCTACAATGAGCAGTTCTTC
v_gene: TRBV14
j_gene: TRBJ2-1
abundance: once
d_gene: NA

CDR3aa: CASSAPGSYNEQFF
CDR3nt: TGTGCCAGCAGCGCCCCGGGCTCCTACAATGAGCAGTTCTTC
v_gene: TRBV11-3
j_gene: TRBJ2-1
abundance: NA
d_gene: NA

CDR3aa: CAWRPAGGNTIYF
CDR3nt: TGTGCCTGGAGGCCGGCGGGAGGAAACACCATATATTTT
v_gene: TRBV30
j_gene: TRBJ1-3
abundance: NA
d_gene: NA

CDR3aa: CASSMFLAAPTHNEQFF
CDR3nt: TGTGCCAGTAGTATGTTCCTAGCGGCACCGACCCACAATGAGCAGTTCTTC
v_gene: TRBV19
j_gene: TRBJ2-1
abundance: NA
d_gene: TRBD2

CDR3aa: CASSRAQGDEKLFF
CDR3nt: TGTGCCAGCAGCCGCGCACAGGGGGATGAAAAACTGTTTTTT
v_gene: TRBV9
j_gene: TRBJ1-4
abundance: NA
d_gene: TRBD1